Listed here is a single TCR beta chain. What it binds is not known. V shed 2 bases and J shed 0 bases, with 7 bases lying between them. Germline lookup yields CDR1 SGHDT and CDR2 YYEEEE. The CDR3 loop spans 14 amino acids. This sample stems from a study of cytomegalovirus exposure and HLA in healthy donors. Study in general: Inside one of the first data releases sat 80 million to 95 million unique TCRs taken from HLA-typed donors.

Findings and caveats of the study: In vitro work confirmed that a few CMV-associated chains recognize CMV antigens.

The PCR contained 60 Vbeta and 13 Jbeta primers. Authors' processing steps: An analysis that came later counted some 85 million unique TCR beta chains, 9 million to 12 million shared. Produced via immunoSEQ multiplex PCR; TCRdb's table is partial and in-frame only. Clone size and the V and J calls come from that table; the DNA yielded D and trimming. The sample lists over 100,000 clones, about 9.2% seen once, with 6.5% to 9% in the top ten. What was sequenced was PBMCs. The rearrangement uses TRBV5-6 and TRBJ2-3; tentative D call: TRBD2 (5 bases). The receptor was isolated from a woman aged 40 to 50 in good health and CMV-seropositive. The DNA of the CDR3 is TGTGCCAGCAGCTTATCGGGGAGCACAGATACGCAGTATTTT. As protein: CASSLSGSTDTQYF.